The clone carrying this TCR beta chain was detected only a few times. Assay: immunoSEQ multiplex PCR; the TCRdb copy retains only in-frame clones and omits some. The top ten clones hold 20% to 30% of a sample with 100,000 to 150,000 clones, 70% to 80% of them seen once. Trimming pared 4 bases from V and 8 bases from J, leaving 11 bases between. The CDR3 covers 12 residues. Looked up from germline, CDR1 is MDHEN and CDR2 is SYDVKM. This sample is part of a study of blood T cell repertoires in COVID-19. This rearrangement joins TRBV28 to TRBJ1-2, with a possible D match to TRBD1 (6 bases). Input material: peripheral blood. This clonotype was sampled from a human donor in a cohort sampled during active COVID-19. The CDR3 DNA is TGTGCCAGCAGTTCGAACAGGGAAGGCTACACCTTC. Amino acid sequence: CASSSNREGYTF.